The entry below gives a single T cell receptor beta chain sequence along with its context. The sample is drawn from a study of cytomegalovirus exposure and HLA in healthy donors. The protocol was immunoSEQ multiplex PCR, while the TCRdb copy is restricted to in-frame clones and leaves out a portion. The sample holds 220,000 or so clones, over 70% seen once. V shed 4 bases and J shed 3 bases, with 20 bases lying between them. From germline, CDR1 is SGDLS and CDR2 YYNGEE. The length of the CDR3 is 16 residues. This clonotype originated in a young woman in good health and CMV-seropositive. The rearrangement links TRBV9 to TRBJ2-7; D ambiguous. The material sequenced was PBMCs. DNA for the CDR3: TGTGCCAGCAGCCCAACCGGGCAGGCAAACTTCTACGAGCAGTACTTC. Amino acid sequence: CASSPTGQANFYEQYF.